Listed below are T cell receptor beta chains from one sample, sequenced in a study of T cells in Graves' hyperthyroidism and ophthalmopathy. TCRdb reprocessed the multiplex PCR reads via MiXCR and lists one record per CDR3 protein. The table includes 300,000 or so distinct CDR3 sequences, roughly 15% detected once. The material sequenced was blood. The receptors come from a man aged 25 to 40 with Graves' hyperthyroidism. Each CDR3 is given with its conserved first and last residue. A D gene is named only where the DNA matches it firmly. Rows may omit the clone size; those that give it use once, few, many or a size class.

j_gene: TRBJ2-1; abundance: .; d_gene: .; v_gene: TRBV6-2/TRBV6-3; CDR3aa: CASRPGTNEQFF; CDR3nt: TGTGCCAGCAGACCCGGGACCAATGAGCAGTTCTTC
j_gene: TRBJ1-4; abundance: .; d_gene: .; v_gene: TRBV12-3/TRBV12-4; CDR3aa: CASSFSGAGEKLFF; CDR3nt: TGTGCCAGCAGTTTCTCAGGGGCTGGTGAAAAACTGTTTTTT
j_gene: TRBJ2-1; abundance: many; d_gene: TRBD2; v_gene: TRBV20-1; CDR3aa: CSAPSPERDYNEQFF; CDR3nt: TGCAGTGCTCCATCGCCCGAGCGGGACTACAATGAGCAGTTCTTC
j_gene: TRBJ2-2; abundance: many; d_gene: .; v_gene: TRBV6-1; CDR3aa: CASCRGSPNTGELFF; CDR3nt: TGTGCCAGCTGCCGGGGGAGTCCGAACACCGGGGAGCTGTTTTTT
j_gene: TRBJ2-1; abundance: many; d_gene: .; v_gene: TRBV20-1; CDR3aa: CSAKPWNEQFF; CDR3nt: TGCAGTGCTAAGCCTTGGAATGAGCAGTTCTTC
j_gene: TRBJ2-2; abundance: few; d_gene: TRBD2; v_gene: TRBV5-4; CDR3aa: CASSPAGRASTGELFF; CDR3nt: TGTGCCAGCAGCCCCGCCGGGAGGGCCAGCACCGGGGAGCTGTTTTTT
j_gene: TRBJ2-1; abundance: many; d_gene: TRBD2; v_gene: TRBV28; CDR3aa: CASSPGGSQNEQFF; CDR3nt: TGTGCCAGCAGCCCGGGCGGGAGCCAAAATGAGCAGTTCTTC
j_gene: TRBJ2-1; abundance: many; d_gene: .; v_gene: TRBV5-1; CDR3aa: CASSGIPRGKVNEQFF; CDR3nt: TGCGCCAGCAGCGGAATACCCAGGGGAAAGGTTAATGAGCAGTTCTTC
j_gene: TRBJ2-5; abundance: many; d_gene: TRBD2; v_gene: TRBV2; CDR3aa: CASSDSIAGGLETQYF; CDR3nt: TGTGCCAGCAGTGATAGTATCGCGGGAGGGTTAGAGACCCAGTACTTC
j_gene: TRBJ1-1; abundance: many; d_gene: .; v_gene: TRBV3-1; CDR3aa: CASSQDPGTEAFF; CDR3nt: TGTGCCAGCAGCCAAGACCCGGGGACTGAAGCTTTCTTT
j_gene: TRBJ2-4; abundance: many; d_gene: .; v_gene: TRBV20-1; CDR3aa: CSAKHRSLDLAKNIQYF; CDR3nt: TGCAGTGCTAAACACCGGAGCCTGGACCTAGCCAAAAACATTCAGTACTTC
j_gene: TRBJ2-5; abundance: .; d_gene: .; v_gene: TRBV6-2/TRBV6-3; CDR3aa: CASSYHGTRPAETQYF; CDR3nt: TGTGCCAGCAGTTACCACGGGACTCGACCAGCGGAGACCCAGTACTTC
j_gene: TRBJ1-5; abundance: few; d_gene: .; v_gene: TRBV7-2; CDR3aa: CASSSLGELNQPQHF; CDR3nt: TGTGCCAGCAGCTCCCTAGGGGAACTCAATCAGCCCCAGCATTTT
j_gene: TRBJ1-2; abundance: .; d_gene: .; v_gene: TRBV5-8; CDR3aa: CASSFGEGEFYGYTF; CDR3nt: TGTGCCAGCAGCTTCGGGGAAGGGGAGTTCTATGGCTACACCTTC
j_gene: TRBJ1-5; abundance: many; d_gene: .; v_gene: TRBV6-1; CDR3aa: CASSYRFPSNQPQHF; CDR3nt: TGTGCCAGCAGTTACCGCTTCCCTAGCAATCAGCCCCAGCATTTT
j_gene: TRBJ2-4; abundance: few; d_gene: TRBD2; v_gene: TRBV24-1; CDR3aa: CATKGQALLAGGPAKNIQYF; CDR3nt: TGTGCCACCAAGGGACAGGCGTTACTAGCGGGAGGGCCAGCCAAAAACATTCAGTACTTC
j_gene: TRBJ2-3; abundance: many; d_gene: .; v_gene: TRBV12-3/TRBV12-4; CDR3aa: CASRGTLRYRQYF; CDR3nt: TGTGCCAGCAGGGGGACCCTCCGCTATAGGCAGTATTTT
j_gene: TRBJ1-2; abundance: .; d_gene: .; v_gene: TRBV9; CDR3aa: CASSDPHAYTGRGGYTF; CDR3nt: TGTGCCAGCAGCGACCCCCACGCCTATACAGGGAGAGGGGGCTACACCTTC
j_gene: TRBJ2-2; abundance: few; d_gene: .; v_gene: TRBV5-1; CDR3aa: CASRGFRTGELFF; CDR3nt: TGCGCCAGCAGGGGGTTTAGAACCGGGGAGCTGTTTTTT
j_gene: TRBJ2-7; abundance: few; d_gene: .; v_gene: TRBV3-1; CDR3aa: CASSPGAGDYEQYF; CDR3nt: TGTGCCAGCAGCCCTGGGGCCGGGGACTACGAGCAGTACTTC
j_gene: TRBJ2-5; abundance: .; d_gene: TRBD1; v_gene: TRBV4-1; CDR3aa: CASALSERGRETQYF; CDR3nt: TGCGCCAGCGCACTTTCGGAGAGGGGGCGGGAGACCCAGTACTTC
j_gene: TRBJ2-2; abundance: few; d_gene: .; v_gene: TRBV5-1; CDR3aa: CASSVTGGEELFF; CDR3nt: TGCGCCAGCAGCGTCACAGGAGGCGAGGAGCTGTTTTTT
j_gene: TRBJ2-2; abundance: few; d_gene: .; v_gene: TRBV18; CDR3aa: CASSPRGVANTGELFF; CDR3nt: TGTGCCAGCTCACCACGTGGCGTCGCGAACACCGGGGAGCTGTTTTTT
j_gene: TRBJ1-5; abundance: few; d_gene: .; v_gene: TRBV7-2; CDR3aa: CASSLEPLTGSDQPQHF; CDR3nt: TGTGCCAGCAGCTTGGAACCGTTAACAGGGTCGGATCAGCCCCAGCATTTT
j_gene: TRBJ1-5; abundance: many; d_gene: .; v_gene: TRBV12-3/TRBV12-4; CDR3aa: CASSFWGLDNQPQHF; CDR3nt: TGTGCCAGCAGTTTTTGGGGGTTGGACAATCAGCCCCAGCATTTT
j_gene: TRBJ2-1; abundance: many; d_gene: .; v_gene: TRBV28; CDR3aa: CASSLSGLPLNEQFF; CDR3nt: TGTGCCAGCAGTTTATCGGGACTGCCTCTCAATGAGCAGTTCTTC
j_gene: TRBJ2-3; abundance: many; d_gene: TRBD1; v_gene: TRBV24-1; CDR3aa: CATSGSVGTGDENTQYF; CDR3nt: TGTGCCACCAGTGGTTCCGTAGGGACAGGGGATGAAAATACGCAGTATTTT
j_gene: TRBJ1-5; abundance: many; d_gene: .; v_gene: TRBV30; CDR3aa: CAWSGGLGNQPQHF; CDR3nt: TGTGCCTGGAGTGGAGGGCTCGGCAATCAGCCCCAGCATTTT
j_gene: TRBJ2-6; abundance: .; d_gene: .; v_gene: TRBV11-1; CDR3aa: CASSLGLPSGANVLTF; CDR3nt: TGTGCCAGCAGCTTAGGTCTGCCCTCTGGGGCCAACGTCCTGACTTTC
j_gene: TRBJ1-2; abundance: .; d_gene: .; v_gene: TRBV29-1; CDR3aa: CSVPTIARGGYGYTF; CDR3nt: TGCAGCGTTCCAACGATCGCCAGGGGTGGCTATGGCTACACCTTC
j_gene: TRBJ2-1; abundance: many; d_gene: .; v_gene: TRBV5-1; CDR3aa: CASSLGTAHDEQFF; CDR3nt: TGCGCCAGCAGCTTGGGGACAGCGCACGATGAGCAGTTCTTC
j_gene: TRBJ2-7; abundance: many; d_gene: .; v_gene: TRBV11-2; CDR3aa: CASSIGDSPYEQYF; CDR3nt: TGTGCCAGCAGCATAGGAGACAGCCCCTACGAGCAGTACTTC
j_gene: TRBJ1-3; abundance: .; d_gene: .; v_gene: TRBV24-1; CDR3aa: CATSDLRNTIYF; CDR3nt: TGTGCCACCAGTGATTTGCGAAACACCATATATTTT
j_gene: TRBJ2-2; abundance: .; d_gene: TRBD2; v_gene: TRBV5-1; CDR3aa: CASSWGLAGAVTGELFF; CDR3nt: TGCGCCAGCAGCTGGGGACTAGCGGGAGCCGTAACCGGGGAGCTGTTTTTT
j_gene: TRBJ1-2; abundance: many; d_gene: TRBD1; v_gene: TRBV24-1; CDR3aa: CATSAGTGMIYGYTF; CDR3nt: TGTGCCACCAGTGCAGGGACAGGGATGATCTATGGCTACACCTTC
j_gene: TRBJ2-3; abundance: .; d_gene: TRBD2; v_gene: TRBV12-3/TRBV12-4; CDR3aa: CASSSREVGGADTQYF; CDR3nt: TGTGCCAGCAGTTCCCGGGAGGTGGGCGGCGCAGATACGCAGTATTTT
j_gene: TRBJ2-7; abundance: many; d_gene: TRBD1; v_gene: TRBV5-1; CDR3aa: CASSPGWDRRPYEQYF; CDR3nt: TGCGCCAGCAGCCCGGGCTGGGACAGGCGCCCCTACGAGCAGTACTTC